Sequencing of this TCR beta chain was carried out in a study of T cells in Graves' hyperthyroidism and ophthalmopathy. Study-wide results and caveats: The majority of expanded thyroid clonotypes above 0.001 also appeared in blood.

Amplification yielded TCR beta CDR3 regions, with RNA transcripts as the source. TCR CDR3 underwent first-round RT-PCR with the HTBI primer set. TCRdb processed the multiplex PCR reads anew with MiXCR; each CDR3 protein has one entry. The sample yields 310,000 or so distinct CDR3 sequences, about a sixth seen once. Reasons for excluding patients were uncontrolled infection, other autoimmune disease, pregnancy or lactation. Clinicians diagnosed patients from clinical symptoms, serum thyroxine and TRAb, thyroid ultrasound and orbital computed tomography. Fresh 10 ml peripheral blood yielded PBMCs. The CDR3 length is 11 residues. V lost 0 bases and J 7 bases, leaving 3 bases between the germline ends. The germline gives CDR1 LGHNA, CDR2 YSLEER. On this clonotype itself: What it binds is not known.

The sample taken for sequencing was blood. The J gene is TRBJ1-2, the V gene TRBV4-3, with no clear D. This receptor was taken from a woman in her fifties or sixties with Graves' ophthalmopathy. The CDR3 spells CASSQDGGYTF. The CDR3 DNA follows: TGCGCCAGCAGCCAAGATGGTGGCTACACCTTC.